The 25 T cell receptor beta chains below come from one sample, sequenced in a study of T cell responses to AZD1222 COVID-19 vaccine. The table came from immunoSEQ multiplex PCR; TCRdb's copy has only in-frame clones and leaves some out. Of around 100,000 clones listed, around 90% are singletons. The material sequenced was peripheral blood, taken on day 0 of AZD1222 vaccination. The source is an adult in good health.

This clone was found a few times. The V gene is TRBV6-5, the J gene TRBJ2-1, with D hard to call. Germline V CDR1 and CDR2: MNHEY, SVGAGI. Trimming stripped 7 bases from V and 2 bases from J, with 15 bases between. This CDR3 spans 15 amino acids. The chain's CDR3 is CASKLSDGTYNEQFF. DNA for the CDR3: TGTGCCAGCAAATTGTCGGACGGAACCTACAATGAGCAGTTCTTC.

CDR3 in DNA: TGTGCCAGCAGTTTCGGAGGAAATGGCTACACCTTC. Amino acid sequence: CASSFGGNGYTF. The rearrangement uses TRBV28 and TRBJ1-2; D is unresolved. Germline-derived CDR1 and CDR2 are MDHEN and SYDVKM. The CDR3 contains 12 residues. Deletions cut 3 bases from V and 6 bases from J, with 8 bases between.

Regarding this clone: Its ends do not fully match the called genes, so a read error is possible. The chain carries TRBV16 and TRBJ1-6; maybe TRBD1 (5 bases). Germline values: CDR1 KGHSY, CDR2 FQNENV. The CDR3 consists of 16 residues. CDR3 sequence: CASSQFARGNNSPLHF. In DNA form, the CDR3 reads TGTGCCAGCAGCCAATTCGCCCGGGGGAATAACTCACCCCTCCACTTT.

The chain carries TRBV30 and TRBJ1-5, with D possibly TRBD1 on 6 matching bases. Germline CDR1 GTSNPN, CDR2 SVGIG (reference sequence). Trimming removed 5 bases from V and 0 bases from J, with 8 bases in between. The length of the CDR3 is 13 residues. DNA of the CDR3: TGTGCCTGGGGACAGAATAGCAATCAGCCCCAGCATTTT. Translated, it gives CAWGQNSNQPQHF.

The chain has TRBV3-1 (or the pseudogene TRBV3-2) and TRBJ1-1; D call uncertain. V lost 0 bases, J lost 0 bases, and 17 bases lay in between. The CDR3 loop spans 18 amino acids. Germline assignment: CDR1 LGHDT and CDR2 YNNKEL (reference sequence). CDR3 sequence: CASSQDLRAGRMNTEAFF. CDR3 DNA sequence: TGTGCCAGCAGCCAAGATCTTCGGGCAGGCCGAATGAACACTGAAGCTTTCTTT.

This clone was detected only once. This chain connects TRBV19 to TRBJ2-1, with 13 bases that match TRBD2. J was trimmed by 4 bases and V by 0 bases; bases with no gene match: 3. Germline V lookup: CDR1 LNHDA, CDR2 SQIVND (reference sequence). CDR3 size: 17 residues. DNA for the CDR3: TGTGCCAGTAGTATAGAACTAGCGGGGGGGCCTTACAATGAGCAGTTCTTC. As protein: CASSIELAGGPYNEQFF.

This sequence joins TRBV27 and TRBJ1-2, with no clear D. CDR3 length: 13 amino acids. CDR1 and CDR2 (germline): MNHEY, SMNVEV (reference sequence). Trimming took off 4 bases at V and 5 bases at J, with 11 bases between the two ends. CDR3 amino acids: CASSSGQLYGYTF. CDR3 nucleotides: TGTGCCAGCAGTTCCGGGCAGCTTTATGGCTACACCTTC.

The CDR3 sequence is CASSEDLANEQFF. The DNA for the CDR3 is TGTGCCAGCAGTGAGGATTTAGCGAATGAGCAGTTCTTC. The chain carries TRBV2 and TRBJ2-1; weak D call: TRBD2 (5 bases). The V end lost 3 bases, the J end lost 7 bases, and 10 bases lay between the germline ends. The germline CDR1 and CDR2 sequences are SNHLY and FYNNEI. This CDR3 has 13 residues.

This chain joins TRBV7-2 and TRBJ1-2; D unclear. This CDR3 is 15 amino acids long. Germline V gene data show CDR1 as SGHTA and CDR2 as FQGNSA. The V end lost 5 bases, the J end lost 0 bases, and 13 bases lay between the germline ends. The DNA for the CDR3 is TGTGCCAGCAGCCCCAACGGTGGATCTAACTATGGCTACACCTTC. Translating gives CASSPNGGSNYGYTF.

CDR3 loop: CASSSLSGRANEQFF. Written as DNA, the CDR3 is TGTGCCAGCAGCTCACTTAGCGGGAGGGCGAATGAGCAGTTCTTC. The V gene is TRBV9, the J gene TRBJ2-1; 11 bases are shared with TRBD2. The germline gives CDR1 SGDLS, CDR2 YYNGEE. J lost 7 bases, V lost 4 bases, and 7 bases had no gene match. This CDR3 comprises 15 residues.

The rearrangement links TRBV14 to TRBJ2-7, with a weak D call TRBD1 (5 bases). CDR3 size: 12 residues. V was pared by 4 bases and J by 4 bases, with 8 bases between. Germline V lookup: CDR1 SGHDN, CDR2 FVKESK. As DNA, the CDR3 is TGTGCCAGCAGCCCACAGGATTACGAGCAGTACTTC. Translated: CASSPQDYEQYF.

The chain employs TRBV14 and TRBJ1-1, with D hard to call. Trimming took off 4 bases at V and 3 bases at J, with 9 bases between the two ends. The CDR3 contains 13 residues. Germline-derived CDR1 and CDR2 are SGHDN and FVKESK. The CDR3 DNA is TGTGCCAGCAGCCGGTGGACGGACACTGAAGCTTTCTTT. Its translation is CASSRWTDTEAFF.

This chain links TRBV19 with TRBJ2-2; D gene uncertain. There are 15 residues in the CDR3. The V end was cut by 3 bases, the J end by 6 bases, with 14 bases between. The germline V gene encodes CDR1 LNHDA and CDR2 SQIVND (reference sequence). The CDR3 loop is CASSIRVRGAGELFF. The CDR3 DNA reads TGTGCCAGTAGTATCCGGGTGCGAGGCGCCGGGGAGCTGTTTTTT. The whole variable domain, filled in from reference TRBV19 and TRBJ2-2, reads DGGITQSPKYLFRKEGQNVTLSCEQNLNHDAMYWYRQDPGQGLRLIYYSQIVNDFQKGDIAEGYSVSREKKESFPLTVTSAQKNPTAFYLCASSIRVRGAGELFFGEGSRLTVL.

CDR3 in DNA: TGTGCCAGCTCCCGACGCGAACACCTCACCGGGGAGCTGTTTTTT. It is translated as CASSRREHLTGELFF. The V and J genes are TRBV18 and TRBJ2-2; D not certain. Germline V gene data show CDR1 as KGHSH and CDR2 as LQKENI. V was pared by 6 bases and J by 4 bases, with 15 bases between. The CDR3 spans 15 residues.

This clone was observed a single time. This rearrangement joins TRBV27 to TRBJ1-1; D is perhaps TRBD1 (5 bases). Deletions cut 3 bases from V and 6 bases from J, with 17 bases between. Germline V gene lookup returns CDR1 MNHEY and CDR2 SMNVEV (reference sequence). This CDR3 comprises 15 residues. CDR3 DNA sequence: TGTGCCAGCAGTTTGGAGCAAGGGGCGAGGGCTGAAGCTTTCTTT. Amino acids: CASSLEQGARAEAFF.

The chain uses TRBV15 and TRBJ1-4; TRBD1 matches at 9 bases. The CDR3 is made up of 18 amino acids. In germline, CDR1 is LNHNV, CDR2 YYDKDF (reference sequence). With V trimmed by 1 base and J by 8 bases, 14 bases remained unmatched. The CDR3 region is CATSRGGTGIGAGEKLFF. The CDR3 coding sequence is TGTGCCACCAGCAGAGGAGGGACAGGGATAGGGGCGGGCGAAAAACTGTTTTTT.

The gene calls are TRBV10-3 and TRBJ2-2, with D perhaps matching TRBD2 (6 bases). The CDR3 spans 16 residues. V lost 7 bases, J lost 2 bases, and 17 bases lay in between. Germline CDR1 is ENHRY and CDR2 is SYGVKD. CDR3 amino acids: CAIKTGTDLNTGELFF. CDR3 sequence (DNA): TGTGCCATCAAAACGGGGACTGACCTTAACACCGGGGAGCTGTTTTTT.

The chain joins TRBV30 to TRBJ1-2; D remains ambiguous. V lost 0 bases, J lost 1 base, and 9 bases lay in between. CDR3 length: 14 amino acids. CDR1 GTSNPN and CDR2 SVGIG come from the germline V gene (reference sequence). In nucleotides, the CDR3 is TGTGCCTGGAGTGTACCGCCGATTAACTATGGCTACACCTTC. Its protein product is CAWSVPPINYGYTF.

The rearrangement joins TRBV18 to TRBJ1-1; tentatively, D is TRBD1 (5 bases). Between the trimmed V and J ends, which lost 1 base and 3 bases, there was a span of 9 bases. The CDR3 consists of 14 residues. Germline V gives CDR1 KGHSH, CDR2 LQKENI. Here the CDR3 DNA reads TGTGCCAGCTCACCACTGGGGACCTACACTGAAGCTTTCTTT. It translates to CASSPLGTYTEAFF.

The chain links TRBV19 to TRBJ1-3, with D unresolved. Trimming pared 5 bases from V and 3 bases from J, leaving 8 bases between. The CDR3 is 13 residues long. Germline V gene lookup returns CDR1 LNHDA and CDR2 SQIVND (reference sequence). The CDR3 nucleotides read TGTGCCAGTAGTCTCGCGGATGGAAACACCATATATTTT. Translation: CASSLADGNTIYF.

This clone was seen ten or more times. The rearrangement joins TRBV29-1 to TRBJ1-1; D ambiguous. The CDR3 length is 12 residues. The V end lost 4 bases, the J end lost 6 bases, and 12 bases lay between the germline ends. Germline V gene data show CDR1 as SQVTM and CDR2 as ANQGSEA. CDR3 bases: TGCAGCGTTGTGCGGTATGGAGCTGAAGCTTTCTTT. Its protein product is CSVVRYGAEAFF. The full variable domain, with the rest looked up from reference TRBV29-1 and TRBJ1-1, is SAVISQKPSRDICQRGTSLTIQCQVDSQVTMMFWYRQQPGQSLTLIATANQGSEATYESGFVIDKFPISRPNLTFSTLTVSNMSPEDSSIYLCSVVRYGAEAFFGQGTRLTVV.

The rearrangement uses TRBV6-6 and TRBJ1-6; D remains ambiguous. CDR3 length: 14 amino acids. V was cut by 4 bases and J by 0 bases, with 4 bases left in between. Germline-derived CDR1 and CDR2 are MNHNY and SVGAGI (reference sequence). The chain's CDR3 is CASSSSSYNSPLHF. CDR3 sequence (DNA): TGTGCCAGCAGTTCCAGCTCCTATAATTCACCCCTCCACTTT.

This clone was recorded only once. The sample carries other DNA sequences with the same CDR3. J is TRBJ1-5 and V is TRBV18; no definite D call. This CDR3 contains 14 residues. Germline-derived CDR1 and CDR2 are KGHSH and LQKENI. V was clipped by 2 bases and J by 1 base, with 6 bases between them. CDR3 protein: CASSPGVSNQPQHF. CDR3 coding DNA: TGTGCCAGCTCACCAGGCGTCAGCAATCAGCCCCAGCATTTT.

This CDR3 reads CASSLGTSGIRRDTQYF. CDR3 sequence (DNA): TGTGCCAGCAGCTTAGGGACTAGCGGAATCCGTAGGGATACGCAGTATTTT. The V and J genes are TRBV5-4 and TRBJ2-3, with 11 bases that match TRBD2. This CDR3 spans 17 amino acids. The ends lost 2 bases at V and 6 bases at J; junction bases unmatched: 11. Per the germline V gene, CDR1 is SGHNT and CDR2 is YYREEE (reference sequence).

This clone has just one count. The chain combines TRBV3-1 (or the pseudogene TRBV3-2) with TRBJ2-7, with D hard to call. Germline V lookup: CDR1 LGHDT, CDR2 YNNKEL (reference sequence). This CDR3 comprises 16 residues. With 3 bases removed from V and 7 bases from J, the gap between germline ends came to 22 bases. This chain's CDR3 is CASSHDWAMPTEEQYF. In nucleotides, the CDR3 is TGTGCCAGCAGCCACGACTGGGCCATGCCTACGGAGGAGCAGTACTTC.